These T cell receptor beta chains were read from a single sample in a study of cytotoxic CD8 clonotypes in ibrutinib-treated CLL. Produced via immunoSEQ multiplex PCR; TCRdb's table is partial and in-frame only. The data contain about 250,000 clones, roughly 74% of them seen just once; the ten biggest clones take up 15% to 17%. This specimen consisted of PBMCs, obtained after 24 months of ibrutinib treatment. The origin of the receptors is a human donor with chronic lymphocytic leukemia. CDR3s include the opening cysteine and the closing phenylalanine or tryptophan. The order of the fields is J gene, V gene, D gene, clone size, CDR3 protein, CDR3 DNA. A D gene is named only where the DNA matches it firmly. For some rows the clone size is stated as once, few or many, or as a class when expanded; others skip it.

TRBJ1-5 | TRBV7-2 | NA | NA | CASSSRGLQAQHF | TGTGCCAGCAGCTCGCGGGGCCTTCAGGCCCAGCATTTT
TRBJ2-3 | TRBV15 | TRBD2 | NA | CATSFAGAFGTDTQYF | TGTGCCACCAGTTTTGCGGGAGCGTTTGGAACAGATACGCAGTATTTT
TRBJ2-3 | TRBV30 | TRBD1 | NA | CAWSPGTGQTQYF | TGTGCCTGGAGTCCCGGGACAGGGCAAACGCAGTATTTT
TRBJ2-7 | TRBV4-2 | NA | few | CASSHLEGDYEQYF | TGTGCCAGCAGCCATCTTGAGGGAGATTACGAGCAGTACTTC
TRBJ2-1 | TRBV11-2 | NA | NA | CASNRLRLESYNEQFF | TGTGCCAGCAACAGATTAAGGCTGGAGTCCTACAATGAGCAGTTCTTC
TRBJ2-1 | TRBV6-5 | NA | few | CASSRAEYNEQFF | TGTGCCAGCAGCAGAGCGGAATACAATGAGCAGTTCTTC
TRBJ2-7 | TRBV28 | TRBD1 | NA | CASRHRDRGLYEQYF | TGTGCCAGCAGGCACCGGGACAGGGGACTGTACGAGCAGTACTTC
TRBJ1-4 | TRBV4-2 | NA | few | CASSQEAGPLFF | TGTGCCAGCAGCCAAGAGGCGGGCCCACTGTTTTTT
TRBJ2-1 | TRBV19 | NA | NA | CASSYQGNEQFF | TGTGCCAGTAGTTACCAGGGGAATGAGCAGTTCTTC
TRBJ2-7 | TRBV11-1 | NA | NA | CASSLFLSDPTFSYEQYF | NA
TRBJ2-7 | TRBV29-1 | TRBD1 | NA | CSVMDRGRPEQYF | TGCAGCGTAATGGACAGGGGGCGCCCCGAGCAGTACTTC
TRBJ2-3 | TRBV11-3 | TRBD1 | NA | CASSLDRAHTQYF | TGTGCCAGCAGCTTGGACAGGGCTCATACGCAGTATTTT
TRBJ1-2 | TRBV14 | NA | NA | CASSPGQSSGYTF | TGTGCCAGCAGCCCTGGACAGTCCTCTGGCTACACCTTC
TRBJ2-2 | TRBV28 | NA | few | CASSLPGAANTGELFF | TGTGCCAGCAGTTTACCAGGGGCTGCGAACACCGGGGAGCTGTTTTTT
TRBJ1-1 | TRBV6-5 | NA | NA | CASSWGKGVRNTEAFF | TGTGCCAGCAGTTGGGGGAAGGGGGTGCGGAACACTGAAGCTTTCTTT
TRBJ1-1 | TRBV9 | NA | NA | CASGSALGAFF | TGTGCCAGCGGCAGTGCACTCGGGGCTTTCTTT
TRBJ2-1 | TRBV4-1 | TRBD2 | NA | CASSVTGTSLNEQFF | TGCGCCAGCAGCGTAACCGGGACTAGCCTAAATGAGCAGTTCTTC
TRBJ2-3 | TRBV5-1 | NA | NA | CASSFPTATSTDTQYF | TGCGCCAGCAGCTTCCCGACAGCAACTAGCACAGATACGCAGTATTTT
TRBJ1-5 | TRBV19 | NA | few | CASSIDSPSNQPQHF | TGTGCCAGTAGTATCGACAGTCCTAGCAATCAGCCCCAGCATTTT
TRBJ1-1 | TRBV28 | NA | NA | CASTQLLNTEAFF | TGTGCCAGCACTCAGTTGTTGAACACTGAAGCTTTCTTT
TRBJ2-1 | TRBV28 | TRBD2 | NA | CASSSGLAVFVNEQFF | TGTGCCAGCAGCTCAGGACTAGCAGTCTTTGTAAATGAGCAGTTCTTC
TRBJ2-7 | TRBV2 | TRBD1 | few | CASEDRFYEQYF | TGTGCCAGCGAGGACAGGTTCTACGAGCAGTACTTC
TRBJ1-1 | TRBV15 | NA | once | CATQARGNTEAFF | TGTGCCACTCAAGCCCGGGGGAACACTGAAGCTTTCTTT
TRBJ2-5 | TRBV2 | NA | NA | CASKGGETQYF | TGTGCCAGCAAAGGCGGCGAGACCCAGTACTTC
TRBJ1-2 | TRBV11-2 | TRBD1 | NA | CASSLGSLQGAVDGYTF | TGTGCCAGCAGCTTAGGGTCCCTACAGGGGGCTGTAGATGGCTACACCTTC
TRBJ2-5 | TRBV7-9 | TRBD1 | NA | CASSSDRGRETQYF | TGTGCCAGCAGCTCGGACAGGGGGCGTGAGACCCAGTACTTC
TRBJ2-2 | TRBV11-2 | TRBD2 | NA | CASSPEGGLRGTGELFF | TGTGCCAGCAGCCCAGAGGGTGGACTGCGGGGGACCGGGGAGCTGTTTTTT
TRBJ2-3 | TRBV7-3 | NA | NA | CASSLQGTSTDTQYF | TGTGCCAGCAGCTTACAGGGGACTAGCACAGATACGCAGTATTTT